These T cell receptor beta chains were read from a single sample in a study of brain T cells in children with intractable seizures. Here immunoSEQ multiplex PCR was the method, and the copy in TCRdb shows in-frame clones only, minus some. This sample has 8,500 to 9,500 clones, with 69% found just once. Source: resected brain tissue, taken at surgery. The origin of the receptors is a girl aged 2-10 years with tuberous sclerosis and intractable seizures. Each CDR3 is given with its conserved first and last residue. D genes are given only for firm matches. Size is stated for part of the rows, as once, few or many counts, or as a class when the clone is expanded.

CDR3 protein: CATSREYRGGPYGYTF; CDR3 DNA: TGTGCCACCAGCAGGGAATACAGGGGCGGCCCTTATGGCTACACCTTC; J gene: TRBJ1-2; clone size: few; V gene: TRBV15; D gene: TRBD1
CDR3 protein: CASTTGQGDYEQYF; CDR3 DNA: TGTGCCAGCACCACGGGACAGGGGGACTACGAGCAGTACTTC; J gene: TRBJ2-7; clone size: NA; V gene: TRBV6-5; D gene: TRBD1
CDR3 protein: CASSWGLVGTGELFF; CDR3 DNA: TGCGCCAGCTCCTGGGGGCTAGTGGGCACCGGGGAGCTGTTTTTT; J gene: TRBJ2-2; clone size: NA; V gene: TRBV10-2; D gene: NA
CDR3 protein: CASSRTGNNSPLHF; CDR3 DNA: TGTGCCAGCAGCCGTACTGGGAATAATTCACCCCTCCACTTT; J gene: TRBJ1-6; clone size: NA; V gene: TRBV5-4; D gene: NA
CDR3 protein: CASSAGQVMNTEAFF; CDR3 DNA: TGTGCCAGCAGCGCGGGACAGGTCATGAACACTGAAGCTTTCTTT; J gene: TRBJ1-1; clone size: NA; V gene: TRBV9; D gene: TRBD1
CDR3 protein: CASSGRTGAYEQFF; CDR3 DNA: TGTGCCAGTAGTGGGAGGACAGGGGCCTATGAGCAGTTCTTC; J gene: TRBJ2-1; clone size: few; V gene: TRBV19; D gene: TRBD1
CDR3 protein: CASSEEGTGLKKLFF; CDR3 DNA: TGTGCCAGCAGTGAAGAAGGGACAGGGTTGAAAAAACTGTTTTTT; J gene: TRBJ1-4; clone size: NA; V gene: TRBV6-1; D gene: TRBD1
CDR3 protein: CASSLVEGFDEQFF; CDR3 DNA: TGTGCCAGCAGCTTAGTAGAAGGGTTTGATGAGCAGTTCTTC; J gene: TRBJ2-1; clone size: NA; V gene: TRBV7-2; D gene: NA
CDR3 protein: CASSVEQGAQSSPLHF; CDR3 DNA: TGTGCCAGCAGTGTTGAACAGGGGGCTCAGAGTTCACCCCTCCACTTT; J gene: TRBJ1-6; clone size: NA; V gene: TRBV2; D gene: TRBD1
CDR3 protein: CASSPGLAGGETQYF; CDR3 DNA: TGTGCCAGCAGCCCCGGACTAGCGGGGGGTGAGACCCAGTACTTC; J gene: TRBJ2-5; clone size: few; V gene: TRBV7-7; D gene: TRBD2
CDR3 protein: CASSPRTDTQYF; CDR3 DNA: TGTGCCAGCTCACCACGCACAGATACGCAGTATTTT; J gene: TRBJ2-3; clone size: NA; V gene: TRBV18; D gene: NA
CDR3 protein: CASSPHPTSSYNEQFF; CDR3 DNA: TGTGCCAGCAGCCCACACCCAACTAGCTCCTACAATGAGCAGTTCTTC; J gene: TRBJ2-1; clone size: NA; V gene: TRBV4-2; D gene: NA
CDR3 protein: CASSQVEGNSPLHF; CDR3 DNA: TGTGCCAGCAGCCAAGTCGAGGGGAATTCACCCCTCCACTTT; J gene: TRBJ1-6; clone size: few; V gene: TRBV3-1/TRBV3-2; D gene: NA
CDR3 protein: CASSQSVPGQPNEKLFF; CDR3 DNA: TGTGCCAGCAGTCAGTCTGTTCCGGGACAGCCTAATGAAAAACTGTTTTTT; J gene: TRBJ1-4; clone size: few; V gene: TRBV6-6; D gene: TRBD1
CDR3 protein: CATSDGGGGNIYEQYF; CDR3 DNA: TGTGCCACCAGCGACGGAGGGGGGGGCAACATCTACGAGCAGTACTTC; J gene: TRBJ2-7; clone size: few; V gene: TRBV9; D gene: NA
CDR3 protein: CASSPATGELFF; CDR3 DNA: TGTGCCAGCAGTCCGGCCACCGGGGAGCTGTTTTTT; J gene: TRBJ2-2; clone size: few; V gene: TRBV12-3/TRBV12-4; D gene: NA
CDR3 protein: CASRRQQGSTDTQYF; CDR3 DNA: TGTGCCAGTAGGCGGCAACAGGGGAGCACAGATACGCAGTATTTT; J gene: TRBJ2-3; clone size: NA; V gene: TRBV19; D gene: TRBD1
CDR3 protein: CASSLNREETQYF; CDR3 DNA: TGTGCCAGCAGCTTAAACAGGGAAGAGACCCAGTACTTC; J gene: TRBJ2-5; clone size: NA; V gene: TRBV7-2; D gene: NA
CDR3 protein: CASIFATGRYGYTF; CDR3 DNA: TGTGCCAGCATTTTCGCGACAGGACGGTATGGCTACACCTTC; J gene: TRBJ1-2; clone size: once; V gene: TRBV2; D gene: NA